Sequencing of this T cell receptor beta chain was carried out in a study of T cell repertoires in cytomegalovirus infection. Study background: Indications came from public TCR beta signatures; they pointed to CMV infection and to a matching HLA type.

This clonotype showed up just a few times. The antigen is unknown. Germline V CDR1 and CDR2: ENHRY, SYGVKD. The CDR3 runs 14 residues. Trimming took off 6 bases at V and 3 bases at J, with 14 bases between the two ends. Findings and caveats of the study: Pooled public TCR beta family frequency picked out CMV carriers with the relevant HLA.

TCRdb passed the reads through MiXCR, listing each CDR3 protein once. This table has roughly 180,000 distinct CDR3 sequences, about 28% appearing once. This rearrangement joins TRBV10-3 to TRBJ1-1, with D maybe TRBD1 (6 bases). This clonotype was sampled from a human donor in good health (CMV status not recorded). Some clones in this sample may be carry-over from other donors' samples. Input material: PBMCs. CDR3 residues: CAIRANRDYTEAFF. CDR3 DNA sequence: TGTGCCATCAGGGCAAACAGGGATTACACTGAAGCTTTCTTT.